The clone carrying this T cell receptor beta chain showed up just a few times. Its antigen is as yet unknown. Bulk TCR library preparation followed previously described methods with listed TCR primers. TCRdb used MiXCR to reprocess the PCR reads, holding one entry per CDR3 protein. The sample holds 60,000 to 70,000 distinct CDR3 sequences, under 20% seen once. The source of the sample is a study of molecular identifiers for immune sequencing clone quantification. General study points: Clonotypes topping 20 RNA copies carried over 97% of effector molecules but under 1% of naive ones.

The CDR3 is 16 amino acids. Per the germline V gene, CDR1 is MNHEY and CDR2 is SMNVEV (reference sequence). The V and J ends lost 6 bases and 5 bases respectively, with 22 bases between them. The receptor was isolated from a human donor in good health. Some libraries in this study had Jurkat cell RNA spiked in. V is TRBV27 and J is TRBJ1-1; TRBD1 is a possible D gene (6 bases). Sequenced: naive CD8+ T cells from blood, with Jurkat cell RNA spiked in. Noted subset: FACS-sorted CD8+CD4-CCR7+CD45RA+ naive T cells. CDR3 in DNA: TGTGCCAGCAGCCAAGCCTTGTGGGGGGCCGGAACTGAAGCTTTCTTT. Amino acid sequence: CASSQALWGAGTEAFF.